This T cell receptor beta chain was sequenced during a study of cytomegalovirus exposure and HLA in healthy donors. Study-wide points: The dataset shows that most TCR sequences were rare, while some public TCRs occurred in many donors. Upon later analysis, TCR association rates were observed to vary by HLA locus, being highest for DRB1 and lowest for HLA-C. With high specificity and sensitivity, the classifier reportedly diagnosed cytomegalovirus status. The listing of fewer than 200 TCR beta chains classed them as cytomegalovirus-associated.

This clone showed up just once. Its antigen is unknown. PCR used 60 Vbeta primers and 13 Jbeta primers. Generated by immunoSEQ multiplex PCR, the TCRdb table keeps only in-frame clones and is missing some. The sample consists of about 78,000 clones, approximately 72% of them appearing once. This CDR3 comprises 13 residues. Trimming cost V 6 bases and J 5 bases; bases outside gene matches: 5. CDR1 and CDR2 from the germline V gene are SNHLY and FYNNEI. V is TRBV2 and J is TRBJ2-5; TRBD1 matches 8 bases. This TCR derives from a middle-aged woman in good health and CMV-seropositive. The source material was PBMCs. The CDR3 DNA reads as TGTGCCAGCAGGGCAGGGGGCCAGGAGACCCAGTACTTC. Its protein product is CASRAGGQETQYF.